Following are 11 T cell receptor beta chains from one sample sequenced in a study of Ad26.COV2.S vaccination and SARS-CoV-2 variants. Indicated treatment: around 19 received Ad26.COV2.S at low or high dose, single or two shots; 5 received placebo; per-sample allocation not given. Day 63 following the first vaccine or placebo injection was when the samples were taken. Profiling relied on immunoSEQ multiplex PCR, and the TCRdb table lists in-frame clones only, not all of them. The data contain 300,000 to 350,000 clones, almost 90% of them singletons. The source material was peripheral blood, sampled in a trial of Ad26.COV2.S vaccine versus placebo. These receptors all stem from a person aged 18-60 years who received the Ad26.COV2.S COVID-19 vaccine or a placebo.

The chain links TRBV2 to TRBJ2-5; D remains unclear. This CDR3 comprises 10 residues. Per the germline V gene, CDR1 is SNHLY and CDR2 is FYNNEI. Trimming took off 8 bases at V and 5 bases at J, with 6 bases between the two ends. In nucleotides, the CDR3 is TGTGCCAGCCGCGCGGAGACCCAGTACTTC. Translating gives CASRAETQYF.

This CDR3 is CASSLAAFYNEQFF. The CDR3 DNA reads as TGTGCCAGCAGCTTAGCCGCCTTTTACAATGAGCAGTTCTTC. The chain employs TRBV11-2 and TRBJ2-1; D call uncertain. With 1 base removed from V and 4 bases from J, the gap between germline ends came to 8 bases. The germline V gene has CDR1 SGHAT and CDR2 FQNNGV. The CDR3 has 14 residues.

V gene TRBV27 combines with J gene TRBJ1-2; the match to TRBD1 covers 7 bases. From germline, CDR1 is MNHEY and CDR2 SMNVEV (reference sequence). The length of the CDR3 is 13 residues. Trimming took 6 bases from V and 4 from J; bases not matched to a gene: 5. Here the CDR3 reads CASRRDSFYGYTF. DNA for the CDR3: TGTGCCAGCAGGCGGGACAGTTTCTATGGCTACACCTTC.

The rearrangement links TRBV29-1 to TRBJ1-1; D unclear. There are 14 residues in the CDR3. Trimming took off 7 bases at V and 1 base at J, with 16 bases between the two ends. Germline-derived CDR1 and CDR2 are SQVTM and ANQGSEA. CDR3 DNA sequence: TGCAGCGCTACCTTGAGTCAGTCGAACACTGAAGCTTTCTTT. This translates into CSATLSQSNTEAFF.

The chain links TRBV19 to TRBJ2-1; D tentatively fits TRBD1 or TRBD2 (6 bases each). Trimming took off 4 bases at V and 0 bases at J, with 7 bases between the two ends. The CDR3 is 14 amino acids. Looked up from germline, CDR1 is LNHDA and CDR2 is SQIVND (reference sequence). CDR3 residues: CASSKGGSYNEQFF. CDR3 DNA sequence: TGTGCCAGTAGTAAGGGGGGCTCCTACAATGAGCAGTTCTTC.

This sequence joins TRBV5-4 and TRBJ2-2; 7 nucleotides align to TRBD1. The CDR3 loop spans 16 amino acids. V was pared by 0 bases and J by 6 bases, with 8 bases of the junction left unmatched. Germline V CDR1 and CDR2: SGHNT, YYREEE (reference sequence). CDR3 protein: CASSLAGTEGAGELFF. Here the CDR3 DNA reads TGTGCCAGCAGCTTGGCCGGGACAGAGGGAGCCGGGGAGCTGTTTTTT.

Only one count was recorded for this clone. The V and J genes are TRBV12-3 or TRBV12-4 and TRBJ1-1; weak D call: TRBD1 (5 bases). V dropped 7 bases and J dropped 6 bases, with 15 bases sitting between them. CDR3 length: 13 amino acids. The CDR3 DNA follows: TGTGCCAGCAACGAACAAGGGACCCCTGAAGCTTTCTTT. It codes for CASNEQGTPEAFF.

CDR3: CASNRGGQNTGELFF. In nucleotides, the CDR3 is TGTGCCAGCAATCGCGGGGGCCAGAACACCGGGGAGCTGTTTTTT. The rearrangement links TRBV5-4 to TRBJ2-2; possible D gene TRBD2, 7 bases. Deletions cut 6 bases from V and 1 base from J, with 13 bases between. The CDR3 is made up of 15 amino acids. CDR1 SGHNT and CDR2 YYREEE come from the germline V gene (reference sequence).

J is TRBJ2-5 and V is TRBV27, with 8 bases aligning to TRBD2. This CDR3 is built from 17 residues. Germline V gene lookup returns CDR1 MNHEY and CDR2 SMNVEV (reference sequence). The V segment lost 5 bases and the J segment 4 bases; nucleotides outside the gene matches: 15. The DNA for the CDR3 is TGTGCCAGCAGTCTCTCGGCGGGGGGCCCCCTAGGAGAGACCCAGTACTTC. Protein: CASSLSAGGPLGETQYF.

The genes are TRBV7-9 and TRBJ2-7; TRBD1 is a possible D gene (6 bases). Trimming stripped 5 bases from V and 6 bases from J, with 14 bases between. The length of the CDR3 is 13 residues. The germline gives CDR1 SEHNR, CDR2 FQNEAQ (reference sequence). In nucleotides, the CDR3 is TGTGCCAGCAGCCCACAGGGTGGGGCCGAGCAGTACGTC. Protein: CASSPQGGAEQYV.

The rearrangement uses TRBV7-2 and TRBJ2-5; either TRBD1 or TRBD2 may supply D (5 bases each). V was pared by 1 base and J by 7 bases, with 16 bases between. This CDR3 has 15 residues. Germline CDR1 reads SGHTA; CDR2 reads FQGNSA. The CDR3 reads CASSLVGEVVGTQYF. Written as DNA, the CDR3 is TGTGCCAGCAGCTTAGTGGGGGAAGTTGTAGGGACCCAGTACTTC.